These 17 T cell receptor beta chains originate from one sample sequenced in a study of cytomegalovirus exposure and HLA in healthy donors. Primers: 60 Vbeta forward and 13 Jbeta reverse. The protocol was immunoSEQ multiplex PCR, while the TCRdb copy is restricted to in-frame clones and leaves out a portion. The sample consists of 150,000 or so clones, roughly 76% of them appearing once. Sequenced sample: PBMCs. These receptor sequences come from a woman aged 18-29 years in good health and CMV-seropositive.

This sequence joins TRBV6-1 and TRBJ1-5; D remains ambiguous. The CDR3 has 15 residues. V was cut by 5 bases and J by 0 bases, with 11 bases left in between. Germline CDR1 and CDR2: MNHNS and SASEGT. The DNA of the CDR3 is TGTGCCAGCAGTCCCCAGCGGTATAGCAATCAGCCCCAGCATTTT. This gives the protein CASSPQRYSNQPQHF.

The chain links TRBV7-5 to TRBJ1-5. TRBV7-5 is marked as a pseudogene. CDR3 size: 14 residues. The chain's CDR3 is CARSFPTLRQPQHF. For the CDR3, the DNA is TGTGCCAGAAGCTTTCCCACCCTGCGTCAGCCCCAGCATTTT.

V gene TRBV19 combines with J gene TRBJ1-4, with D perhaps TRBD1 (6 bases). Trimming stripped 6 bases from V and 3 bases from J, with 14 bases between. Germline values: CDR1 LNHDA, CDR2 SQIVND (reference sequence). CDR3 size: 15 residues. The CDR3 DNA follows: TGTGCCAGTAGGTCACGGGGGGCACCTAATGAAAAACTGTTTTTT. Translation gives CASRSRGAPNEKLFF.

The chain links TRBV30 to TRBJ1-1; D gene ambiguous. V dropped 0 bases and J dropped 1 base, with 6 bases sitting between them. CDR1 and CDR2 (germline): GTSNPN, SVGIG (reference sequence). There are 13 residues in the CDR3. CDR3 sequence reads: CAWSVSKNTEAFF. CDR3 coding DNA: TGTGCCTGGAGTGTGAGTAAGAACACTGAAGCTTTCTTT.

The CDR3 loop is CASSLGHEQFF. The DNA of the CDR3 is TGCGCCAGCAGCTTGGGGCATGAGCAGTTCTTC. This chain links TRBV5-1 with TRBJ2-1; D remains unclear. CDR1 and CDR2 (germline): SGHRS, YFSETQ. The CDR3 covers 11 residues. The ends were cut back, 0 bases at V and 8 bases at J, with 3 bases in the middle.

For the CDR3, the DNA is TGCGCCAGCAGTGTTGGACAGGGGGGCACTGAAGCTTTCTTT. It is translated as CASSVGQGGTEAFF. The V and J genes are TRBV10-1 and TRBJ1-1, with TRBD1 matching over 10 bases. The CDR3 spans 14 residues. The V gene end was trimmed by 4 bases and the J gene end by 4 bases; junction bases not matched to a gene: 3. CDR1 and CDR2 (germline): WNHNN, SYGVQD (reference sequence).

This clone has only one observation. This chain links TRBV27 with TRBJ2-3; possible D gene TRBD2, 6 bases. CDR3 length equals 14 residues. V lost 4 bases and J 4 bases, leaving 12 bases between the germline ends. The germline V gene encodes CDR1 MNHEY and CDR2 SMNVEV (reference sequence). The CDR3 nucleotides are TGTGCCAGCAGTTCCCGGGACTTCGCAGATACGCAGTATTTT. This translates into CASSSRDFADTQYF.

This chain connects TRBV5-1 to TRBJ2-5; TRBD2 matches 14 bases. Losses at the gene ends were 3 bases for V and 4 bases for J; bases not matched to a gene: 5. Per the germline V gene, CDR1 is SGHRS and CDR2 is YFSETQ. The CDR3 totals 16 residues. The CDR3 loop reads CASSSTSGGALETQYF. CDR3 in DNA: TGCGCCAGCAGCTCGACTAGCGGGGGGGCATTAGAGACCCAGTACTTC. The full variable domain, with the rest looked up from reference TRBV5-1 and TRBJ2-5, is KAGVTQTPRYLIKTRGQQVTLSCSPISGHRSVSWYQQTPGQGLQFLFEYFSETQRNKGNFPGRFSGRQFSNSRSEMNVSTLELGDSALYLCASSSTSGGALETQYFGPGTRLLVL.

This chain's CDR3 is CATSRDRGGGGHYGYTF. The DNA for the CDR3 is TGTGCCACCAGCAGAGATCGGGGGGGAGGAGGGCACTATGGCTACACCTTC. The chain is built from TRBV15 and TRBJ1-2, with D perhaps matching TRBD1 (5 bases). The CDR3 covers 17 residues. Germline loops: CDR1 LNHNV, CDR2 YYDKDF (reference sequence). The V and J ends lost 0 bases and 3 bases respectively, with 17 bases between them. The complete variable domain, with remaining parts taken from reference TRBV15 and TRBJ1-2, reads DAMVIQNPRYQVTQFGKPVTLSCSQTLNHNVMYWYQQKSSQAPKLLFHYYDKDFNNEADTPDNFQSRRPNTSFCFLDIRSPGLGDTAMYLCATSRDRGGGGHYGYTFGSGTRLTVV.

The rearrangement links TRBV10-3 to TRBJ2-3; 7 nucleotides match TRBD1. The CDR3 is 14 residues long. V was clipped by 10 bases and J by 2 bases; unmatched bases: 9. From germline, CDR1 is ENHRY and CDR2 SYGVKD. For the CDR3, the DNA is TGTGCCAACGCTAAACAGGGGAACACAGATACGCAGTATTTT. Its protein is CANAKQGNTDTQYF.

This chain links TRBV5-1 with TRBJ2-7; D not resolved. CDR3 length equals 13 residues. CDR1 is SGHRS, CDR2 YFSETQ, per germline. V lost 4 bases and J lost 4, with 12 bases in between. In nucleotides, the CDR3 is TGCGCCAGCAGCGCTGGCTCCCGATACGAGCAGTACTTC. This sequence encodes CASSAGSRYEQYF.

The rearrangement uses TRBV4-3 and TRBJ2-5; 11 bases map to TRBD2. Germline V gene sequence: CDR1 LGHNA, CDR2 YSLEER. The length of the CDR3 is 17 residues. The J segment lost 5 bases and the V segment lost 1 base, leaving 9 bases of the junction unmatched. CDR3 nucleotide sequence: TGCGCCAGCAGCCAAGCCCACACTAGCGGGGGTGGCGAGACCCAGTACTTC. This encodes CASSQAHTSGGGETQYF.

This chain joins TRBV5-1 and TRBJ1-1; possible D gene TRBD1, 6 bases. Trimming took off 6 bases at V and 11 bases at J, with 20 bases between the two ends. The CDR3 extends over 13 amino acids. Germline CDR1 is SGHRS and CDR2 is YFSETQ. This chain's CDR3 is CASTLNRDATAFF. The DNA for the CDR3 is TGCGCCAGCACCCTAAACAGGGACGCTACGGCTTTCTTT.

This clone was found once. The CDR3 nucleotides read TGTGCCAGCAGCTCATCGGGGTTTTCCTACAATGAGCAGTTCTTC. Protein product: CASSSSGFSYNEQFF. The J gene is TRBJ2-1, the V gene TRBV2; D may be TRBD2 (5 bases). Germline assignment: CDR1 SNHLY and CDR2 FYNNEI. The CDR3 has 15 amino acids. Trimming removed 6 bases from V and 1 base from J, with 13 bases in between.

The gene calls are TRBV6-6 and TRBJ2-5, with 7 nucleotides matching TRBD2. V gave up 8 bases and J gave up 4 bases; unmatched junction bases: 4. The CDR3 consists of 12 residues. Germline CDR1 MNHNY, CDR2 SVGAGI (reference sequence). CDR3 residues: CASRGEGETQYF. DNA for the CDR3: TGTGCCAGCCGGGGGGAAGGAGAGACCCAGTACTTC.

The genes are TRBV29-1 and TRBJ1-2; 10 bases match TRBD1. Losses at the gene ends were 8 bases for V and 8 bases for J; bases not matched to a gene: 11. Germline CDR1 SQVTM, CDR2 ANQGSEA. CDR3 size: 13 residues. The CDR3 loop reads CSLQGQGGIGYTF. CDR3 nucleotides: TGCAGCCTTCAAGGACAGGGGGGTATCGGCTACACCTTC.

This clone was seen just once. The rearrangement links TRBV28 to TRBJ2-7, with TRBD2 as a possible D gene (5 bases). Trimming cost V 1 base and J 10 bases, with 11 bases left between them. The length of the CDR3 is 12 residues. CDR1 MDHEN and CDR2 SYDVKM come from the germline V gene. The CDR3: CASSLYSEVQYF. CDR3 DNA: TGTGCCAGCAGTTTATACTCGGAGGTTCAGTACTTC.